Below are 27 T cell receptor beta chains sequenced from a single sample in a study of T cell changes during pregnancy in multiple sclerosis. The table came from immunoSEQ multiplex PCR; TCRdb's copy has only in-frame clones and leaves some out. Found here are around 72,000 clones, about 92% of them singletons; the top ten hold roughly 2%. The specimen was peripheral blood, collected in the second trimester of pregnancy. The receptors originated from a female donor in good health, enrolled as a control in a pregnancy study.

The V call is TRBV7-3, the J call TRBJ2-3; D is possibly TRBD2 (6 bases). Germline CDR1 and CDR2: SGHTA and FQGTGA. The CDR3 spans 18 residues. The V gene lost 1 base and the J gene lost 3 bases, with 20 bases spanning the gap. The CDR3 reads CASSLSPRGRGWTDTQYF. The CDR3 bases are TGTGCCAGCAGCTTAAGTCCCCGGGGCCGGGGGTGGACAGATACGCAGTATTTT.

This sequence joins TRBV2 and TRBJ2-1; D may be TRBD1 (6 bases). The V and J ends lost 11 bases and 9 bases respectively, with 11 bases between them. Germline V gives CDR1 SNHLY, CDR2 FYNNEI. This CDR3 is 10 amino acids long. The CDR3, as DNA: TGTGCCTCCCAGGGGCGTGAGCAGTTCTTC. It specifies CASQGREQFF. Supplemented by reference TRBV2 and TRBJ2-1, the full variable domain reads EPEVTQTPSHQVTQMGQEVILRCVPISNHLYFYWYRQILGQKVEFLVSFYNNEISEKSEIFDDQFSVERPDGSNFTLKIRSTKLEDSAMYFCASQGREQFFGPGTRLTVL.

The table lists this clone with a count of one. The rearrangement links TRBV7-2 to TRBJ2-5; the match to TRBD2 covers 10 bases. CDR1 and CDR2 from the germline V gene are SGHTA and FQGNSA. The CDR3 consists of 15 residues. Germline trimming cut 3 bases from V and 5 bases from J; bases unmatched to any gene: 6. The CDR3 reads CASSFSGGLAETQYF. In nucleotides, the CDR3 is TGTGCCAGCAGCTTTAGCGGGGGGCTTGCGGAGACCCAGTACTTC.

The genes are TRBV25-1 and TRBJ1-2, with D tentatively TRBD1 (5 bases). The length of the CDR3 is 13 residues. Germline V gives CDR1 MGHDK, CDR2 SYGVNS. Deletions cut 4 bases from V and 8 bases from J, with 14 bases between. CDR3 coding DNA: TGTGCCAGCAGTGCAGGGAAGTTTGTCGGCTACACCTTC. Its protein is CASSAGKFVGYTF.

This sequence joins TRBV4-3 and TRBJ1-4; TRBD1 might be the D (5 bases). The germline CDR1 and CDR2 sequences are LGHNA and YSLEER. The V end lost 1 base, the J end lost 0 bases, and 9 bases lay between the germline ends. The CDR3 contains 16 residues. In DNA, the CDR3 is TGCGCCAGCAGCCAAGGACAGCTTTCAACTAATGAAAAACTGTTTTTT. It yields the protein CASSQGQLSTNEKLFF.

The J gene is TRBJ2-7, the V gene TRBV7-9, with D tentatively TRBD1 (6 bases). The CDR3 loop spans 14 amino acids. The V end was cut by 5 bases, the J end by 6 bases, with 17 bases between. Germline V CDR1 and CDR2: SEHNR, FQNEAQ (reference sequence). In DNA form, the CDR3 reads TGTGCCAGCAGCCCACCTGGGGGCAGCCTCGAGCAGTACTTC. This encodes CASSPPGGSLEQYF.

The table lists this clone with a count of one. The chain employs TRBV6-1 and TRBJ2-1, with D possibly being TRBD2 (7 bases). The CDR3 extends over 15 amino acids. Trimming cost V 3 bases and J 2 bases, with 11 bases left between them. Germline lookup yields CDR1 MNHNS and CDR2 SASEGT. The CDR3 nucleotides read TGTGCCAGCAGTGAGGGGGGGGCGACCTACAATGAGCAGTTCTTC. Amino acid sequence: CASSEGGATYNEQFF.

The genes are TRBV11-3 and TRBJ2-7; D not certain. The CDR3 spans 13 residues. Trimming removed 4 bases at V and 2 bases at J, with 9 bases between. CDR1 is SGHNT and CDR2 is YENEEA in the germline V gene. DNA for the CDR3: TGTGCCAGCAGCTCCCGCGGCACCTACGAGCAGTACTTC. This codes for CASSSRGTYEQYF.

DNA of the CDR3: TGTGCCAGCTTCCGGACAGGGGGTCAAGCTTTCTTT. Translation: CASFRTGGQAFF. The chain recombines TRBV18 with TRBJ1-1, with 10 bases fitting TRBD1. Germline trimming cut 7 bases from V and 9 bases from J; bases unmatched to any gene: 5. CDR1 and CDR2 from the germline V gene are KGHSH and LQKENI. The CDR3 loop spans 12 amino acids. The variable domain in full, with the rest retrieved from reference TRBV18 and TRBJ1-1, is NAGVMQNPRHLVRRRGQEARLRCSPMKGHSHVYWYRQLPEEGLKFMVYLQKENIIDESGMPKERFSAEFPKEGPSILRIQQVVRGDSAAYFCASFRTGGQAFFGQGTRLTVV.

The J gene is TRBJ1-1, the V gene TRBV6-1, with TRBD1 as a possible D gene (5 bases). Between the trimmed V and J ends, which lost 8 bases and 6 bases, there was a span of 13 bases. This CDR3 region has 12 residues. Germline-derived CDR1 and CDR2 are MNHNS and SASEGT. DNA for the CDR3: TGTGCCAGCGGGGGGTTTGGTGCTGAAGCTTTCTTT. It translates to CASGGFGAEAFF.

The chain links TRBV4-3 to TRBJ2-3, with 9 bases lining up with TRBD2. The CDR3 totals 15 residues. J was trimmed by 3 bases and V by 4 bases; bases with no gene match: 5. The germline V gene has CDR1 LGHNA and CDR2 YSLEER. This CDR3 reads CASSRGGGATDTQYF. CDR3 DNA: TGCGCCAGCAGCCGGGGCGGGGGGGCAACAGATACGCAGTATTTT.

This sequence joins TRBV5-6 and TRBJ1-1, with a weak D call TRBD1 (5 bases). There are 12 residues in the CDR3. V lost 2 bases and J lost 3, with 5 bases in between. The germline CDR1 and CDR2 sequences are SGHDT and YYEEEE. The CDR3 region has the DNA TGTGCCAGCAGCTTACAGGACACTGAAGCTTTCTTT. Its translation: CASSLQDTEAFF.

The chain carries TRBV7-9 and TRBJ2-3; tentative D call: TRBD2 (5 bases). The CDR3 loop spans 14 amino acids. V lost 5 bases and J lost 3, with 12 bases in between. Germline V gene lookup returns CDR1 SEHNR and CDR2 FQNEAQ (reference sequence). The CDR3 sequence is CASSLPGNTDTQYF. As DNA, the CDR3 is TGTGCCAGCAGCCTCCCGGGGAATACAGATACGCAGTATTTT.

The chain is built from TRBV19 and TRBJ2-7; 10 bases fit TRBD1. Germline CDR1 and CDR2: LNHDA and SQIVND (reference sequence). Losses at the gene ends were 7 bases for V and 7 bases for J; bases not matched to a gene: 10. The CDR3 is 14 residues long. Here the CDR3 reads CASNRDRGSREQYF. The CDR3 DNA is TGTGCCAGTAACCGGGACAGGGGTTCGCGGGAGCAGTACTTC.

DNA of the CDR3: TGTGCCAGCAGGCAAGGGACTCAATACAATGAGCAGTTCTTC. This sequence encodes CASRQGTQYNEQFF. This rearrangement joins TRBV7-2 to TRBJ2-1, with a tentative D call TRBD2 (6 bases). The CDR3 loop spans 14 amino acids. Germline assignment: CDR1 SGHTA and CDR2 FQGNSA. Deletions cut 6 bases from V and 4 bases from J, with 13 bases between.

The genes are TRBV25-1 and TRBJ2-3; D perhaps matches TRBD2 (6 bases). The germline CDR1 and CDR2 sequences are MGHDK and SYGVNS. V was pared by 11 bases and J by 2 bases, with 14 bases between. CDR3 size: 13 residues. The DNA of the CDR3 is TGTGCCGGTTCCGGCGGGGTCACAGATACGCAGTATTTT. Translation gives CAGSGGVTDTQYF. The full variable domain, in which reference TRBV25-1 and TRBJ2-3 provide the parts outside the CDR3, is EADIYQTPRYLVIGTGKKITLECSQTMGHDKMYWYQQDPGMELHLIHYSYGVNSTEKGDLSSESTVSRIRTEHFPLTLESARPSHTSQYLCAGSGGVTDTQYFGPGTRLTVL.

The chain couples TRBV27 to TRBJ1-5, with 7 bases lining up with TRBD1. The CDR3 sequence is 18 residues long. Germline V CDR1 and CDR2: MNHEY, SMNVEV (reference sequence). The V segment lost 4 bases and the J segment 4 bases; nucleotides outside the gene matches: 16. The CDR3 sequence is CASSSLNTGTAINQPQHF. In DNA, the CDR3 is TGTGCCAGCAGTTCCCTAAACACCGGGACAGCTATTAATCAGCCCCAGCATTTT.

The chain uses TRBV6-7 and TRBJ1-1; D possibly corresponds to TRBD1 (5 bases). TRBV6-7 is an ORF for which the function is uncertain. V gave up 4 bases and J gave up 1 base, with 13 bases separating them. CDR3 length: 15 residues. CDR3 residues: CASSSSLDRNTEAFF. CDR3 bases: TGTGCCAGCAGTTCCTCTTTAGACAGGAACACTGAAGCTTTCTTT.

The chain combines TRBV15 with TRBJ2-3; TRBD2 is a possible D gene (6 bases). The CDR3 consists of 17 residues. Trimming shortened V by 5 bases and J by 6 bases, and 24 bases separated the two germline ends. CDR1 is LNHNV and CDR2 is YYDKDF in the germline V gene (reference sequence). The chain's CDR3 is CATSPERAVLVADTQYF. CDR3 coding DNA: TGTGCCACCAGCCCCGAGCGGGCGGTACTGGTTGCTGATACGCAGTATTTT.

V usage is TRBV5-6 and J usage is TRBJ1-2; tentatively, D is TRBD1 (5 bases). V lost 1 base and J lost 2, with 12 bases in between. The CDR3 has 15 amino acids. Germline V lookup: CDR1 SGHDT, CDR2 YYEEEE. DNA for the CDR3: TGTGCCAGCAGCTTGAGGGGCGGGATAAACTATGGCTACACCTTC. Encoded protein: CASSLRGGINYGYTF.

J is TRBJ1-2 and V is TRBV6-4; TRBD1 matches at 7 bases. V shed 3 bases and J 8 bases; nucleotides not matched to a gene: 6. The germline gives CDR1 MRHNA, CDR2 SNTAGT. The CDR3 consists of 13 residues. The CDR3 nucleotides are TGTGCCAGCAGTGAAGGGACAGTGGGCGGCTACACCTTC. Its translation is CASSEGTVGGYTF.

Only one count was recorded for this clone. The rearrangement joins TRBV7-8 to TRBJ2-7; 7 bases are a match to TRBD1. Trimming took 5 bases from V and 7 from J; bases not matched to a gene: 11. CDR1 SGHVS and CDR2 FQNEAQ come from the germline V gene. The CDR3 has 14 residues. Here the CDR3 reads CASSVRQGLGEQYF. The CDR3 DNA reads as TGTGCCAGCAGCGTCCGACAGGGCCTCGGGGAGCAGTACTTC.

The V call is TRBV7-2, the J call TRBJ1-1; D is uncertain. CDR1 is SGHTA and CDR2 is FQGNSA in the germline V gene. V was shortened by 3 bases and J by 2 bases, with 10 bases between the two germline ends. The CDR3 loop spans 14 amino acids. CDR3 DNA: TGTGCCAGCAGCTTTCAAGCGGGCAACACTGAAGCTTTCTTT. Encoded protein: CASSFQAGNTEAFF.

This clone has just one count. The rearrangement joins TRBV11-2 to TRBJ2-7; 8 nucleotides align to TRBD1. This CDR3 has 14 residues. V shed 5 bases and J 2 bases; nucleotides not matched to a gene: 5. CDR1 and CDR2 (germline): SGHAT, FQNNGV. The CDR3 nucleotides read TGTGCCAGCAGCCAAACAGGGGGGACCTACGAGCAGTACTTC. This translates into CASSQTGGTYEQYF. The variable domain in full, completed from reference TRBV11-2 and TRBJ2-7, reads EAGVAQSPRYKIIEKRQSVAFWCNPISGHATLYWYQQILGQGPKLLIQFQNNGVVDDSQLPKDRFSAERLKGVDSTLKIQPAKLEDSAVYLCASSQTGGTYEQYFGPGTRLTVT.

This chain links TRBV29-1 with TRBJ2-2, with D maybe TRBD2 (6 bases). CDR1 and CDR2 (germline): SQVTM, ANQGSEA. V was pared by 1 base and J by 8 bases, with 17 bases between. The CDR3 has 15 amino acids. CDR3 in amino acids: CSVEAVVGGSGELFF. The DNA of the CDR3 is TGCAGCGTTGAAGCGGTCGTTGGGGGGTCAGGGGAGCTGTTTTTT.

The CDR3 loop reads CASSGRRGDQETQYF. In nucleotides, the CDR3 is TGTGCCAGCAGTGGTCGACGGGGAGACCAAGAGACCCAGTACTTC. J is TRBJ2-5 and V is TRBV2; a possible D gene is TRBD2 (5 bases). Germline assignment: CDR1 SNHLY and CDR2 FYNNEI. With 4 bases removed from V and 0 bases from J, the gap between germline ends came to 12 bases. The CDR3 spans 15 residues.

The genes are TRBV27 and TRBJ2-5; weak D call: TRBD1 (6 bases). Germline loops: CDR1 MNHEY, CDR2 SMNVEV (reference sequence). The ends were cut back, 2 bases at V and 1 base at J, with 14 bases in the middle. The CDR3 covers 16 residues. The CDR3 DNA follows: TGTGCCAGCAGTTTAACACAAACAGGGACCCAAGAGACCCAGTACTTC. It translates to CASSLTQTGTQETQYF.